This T cell receptor (beta chain) derives from a study of shared clonotypes between healthy human individuals. Assay used: immunoSEQ multiplex PCR; TCRdb lists only in-frame clones, some missing. Of about 710,000 clones listed, roughly 72% are singletons. Donors were healthy HIV-negative adults without recent acute infections or vaccinations. This TCR derives from a woman in her 30s in good health. Material for sequencing was memory CD4+ T cells sorted from blood. Subset: CD45RA-negative fraction.

The CDR3 region is CASSLMASHGDYGYTF. The CDR3 coding sequence is TGTGCCAGCAGTTTAATGGCGTCACATGGGGACTATGGCTACACCTTC. J is TRBJ1-2 and V is TRBV28; D not resolved. The CDR3 has 16 residues. Germline CDR1 reads MDHEN; CDR2 reads SYDVKM. Trimming removed 2 bases at V and 3 bases at J, with 16 bases between.